This T cell receptor beta chain comes out of a study of cytomegalovirus exposure and HLA in healthy donors. This CDR3 comprises 16 residues. Germline CDR1 and CDR2: SNHLY and FYNNEI. The V segment lost 0 bases and the J segment 5 bases; nucleotides outside the gene matches: 8. PCR used 60 Vbeta primers and 13 Jbeta primers. Method: immunoSEQ multiplex PCR; TCRdb's copy keeps in-frame clones and lacks some. The table shows under 150,000 clones, with 80% occurring only once. The sequenced sample consisted of PBMCs. The chain has TRBV2 and TRBJ1-2; 8 bases line up with TRBD1. The TCR comes from a man aged 50-59 years in good health and CMV-seronegative. The DNA of the CDR3 is TGTGCCAGCAGTGAAGCGTCCCAGGGGGCGCGGTATGGCTACACCTTC. Its protein product is CASSEASQGARYGYTF. The variable domain in full, completed from reference TRBV2 and TRBJ1-2, reads EPEVTQTPSHQVTQMGQEVILRCVPISNHLYFYWYRQILGQKVEFLVSFYNNEISEKSEIFDDQFSVERPDGSNFTLKIRSTKLEDSAMYFCASSEASQGARYGYTFGSGTRLTVV.